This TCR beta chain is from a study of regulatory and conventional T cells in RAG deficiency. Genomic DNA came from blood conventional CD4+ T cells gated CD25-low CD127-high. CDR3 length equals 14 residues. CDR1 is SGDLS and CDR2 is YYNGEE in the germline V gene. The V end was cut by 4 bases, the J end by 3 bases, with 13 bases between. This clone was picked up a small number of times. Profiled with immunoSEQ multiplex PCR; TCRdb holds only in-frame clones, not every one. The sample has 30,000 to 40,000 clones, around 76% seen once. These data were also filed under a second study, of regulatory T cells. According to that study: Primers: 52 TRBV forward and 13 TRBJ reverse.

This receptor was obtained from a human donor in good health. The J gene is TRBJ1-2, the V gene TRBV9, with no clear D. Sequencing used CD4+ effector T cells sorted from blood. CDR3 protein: CASSIALSDYGYTF. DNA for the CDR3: TGTGCCAGCAGCATTGCCCTTAGTGACTATGGCTACACCTTC.